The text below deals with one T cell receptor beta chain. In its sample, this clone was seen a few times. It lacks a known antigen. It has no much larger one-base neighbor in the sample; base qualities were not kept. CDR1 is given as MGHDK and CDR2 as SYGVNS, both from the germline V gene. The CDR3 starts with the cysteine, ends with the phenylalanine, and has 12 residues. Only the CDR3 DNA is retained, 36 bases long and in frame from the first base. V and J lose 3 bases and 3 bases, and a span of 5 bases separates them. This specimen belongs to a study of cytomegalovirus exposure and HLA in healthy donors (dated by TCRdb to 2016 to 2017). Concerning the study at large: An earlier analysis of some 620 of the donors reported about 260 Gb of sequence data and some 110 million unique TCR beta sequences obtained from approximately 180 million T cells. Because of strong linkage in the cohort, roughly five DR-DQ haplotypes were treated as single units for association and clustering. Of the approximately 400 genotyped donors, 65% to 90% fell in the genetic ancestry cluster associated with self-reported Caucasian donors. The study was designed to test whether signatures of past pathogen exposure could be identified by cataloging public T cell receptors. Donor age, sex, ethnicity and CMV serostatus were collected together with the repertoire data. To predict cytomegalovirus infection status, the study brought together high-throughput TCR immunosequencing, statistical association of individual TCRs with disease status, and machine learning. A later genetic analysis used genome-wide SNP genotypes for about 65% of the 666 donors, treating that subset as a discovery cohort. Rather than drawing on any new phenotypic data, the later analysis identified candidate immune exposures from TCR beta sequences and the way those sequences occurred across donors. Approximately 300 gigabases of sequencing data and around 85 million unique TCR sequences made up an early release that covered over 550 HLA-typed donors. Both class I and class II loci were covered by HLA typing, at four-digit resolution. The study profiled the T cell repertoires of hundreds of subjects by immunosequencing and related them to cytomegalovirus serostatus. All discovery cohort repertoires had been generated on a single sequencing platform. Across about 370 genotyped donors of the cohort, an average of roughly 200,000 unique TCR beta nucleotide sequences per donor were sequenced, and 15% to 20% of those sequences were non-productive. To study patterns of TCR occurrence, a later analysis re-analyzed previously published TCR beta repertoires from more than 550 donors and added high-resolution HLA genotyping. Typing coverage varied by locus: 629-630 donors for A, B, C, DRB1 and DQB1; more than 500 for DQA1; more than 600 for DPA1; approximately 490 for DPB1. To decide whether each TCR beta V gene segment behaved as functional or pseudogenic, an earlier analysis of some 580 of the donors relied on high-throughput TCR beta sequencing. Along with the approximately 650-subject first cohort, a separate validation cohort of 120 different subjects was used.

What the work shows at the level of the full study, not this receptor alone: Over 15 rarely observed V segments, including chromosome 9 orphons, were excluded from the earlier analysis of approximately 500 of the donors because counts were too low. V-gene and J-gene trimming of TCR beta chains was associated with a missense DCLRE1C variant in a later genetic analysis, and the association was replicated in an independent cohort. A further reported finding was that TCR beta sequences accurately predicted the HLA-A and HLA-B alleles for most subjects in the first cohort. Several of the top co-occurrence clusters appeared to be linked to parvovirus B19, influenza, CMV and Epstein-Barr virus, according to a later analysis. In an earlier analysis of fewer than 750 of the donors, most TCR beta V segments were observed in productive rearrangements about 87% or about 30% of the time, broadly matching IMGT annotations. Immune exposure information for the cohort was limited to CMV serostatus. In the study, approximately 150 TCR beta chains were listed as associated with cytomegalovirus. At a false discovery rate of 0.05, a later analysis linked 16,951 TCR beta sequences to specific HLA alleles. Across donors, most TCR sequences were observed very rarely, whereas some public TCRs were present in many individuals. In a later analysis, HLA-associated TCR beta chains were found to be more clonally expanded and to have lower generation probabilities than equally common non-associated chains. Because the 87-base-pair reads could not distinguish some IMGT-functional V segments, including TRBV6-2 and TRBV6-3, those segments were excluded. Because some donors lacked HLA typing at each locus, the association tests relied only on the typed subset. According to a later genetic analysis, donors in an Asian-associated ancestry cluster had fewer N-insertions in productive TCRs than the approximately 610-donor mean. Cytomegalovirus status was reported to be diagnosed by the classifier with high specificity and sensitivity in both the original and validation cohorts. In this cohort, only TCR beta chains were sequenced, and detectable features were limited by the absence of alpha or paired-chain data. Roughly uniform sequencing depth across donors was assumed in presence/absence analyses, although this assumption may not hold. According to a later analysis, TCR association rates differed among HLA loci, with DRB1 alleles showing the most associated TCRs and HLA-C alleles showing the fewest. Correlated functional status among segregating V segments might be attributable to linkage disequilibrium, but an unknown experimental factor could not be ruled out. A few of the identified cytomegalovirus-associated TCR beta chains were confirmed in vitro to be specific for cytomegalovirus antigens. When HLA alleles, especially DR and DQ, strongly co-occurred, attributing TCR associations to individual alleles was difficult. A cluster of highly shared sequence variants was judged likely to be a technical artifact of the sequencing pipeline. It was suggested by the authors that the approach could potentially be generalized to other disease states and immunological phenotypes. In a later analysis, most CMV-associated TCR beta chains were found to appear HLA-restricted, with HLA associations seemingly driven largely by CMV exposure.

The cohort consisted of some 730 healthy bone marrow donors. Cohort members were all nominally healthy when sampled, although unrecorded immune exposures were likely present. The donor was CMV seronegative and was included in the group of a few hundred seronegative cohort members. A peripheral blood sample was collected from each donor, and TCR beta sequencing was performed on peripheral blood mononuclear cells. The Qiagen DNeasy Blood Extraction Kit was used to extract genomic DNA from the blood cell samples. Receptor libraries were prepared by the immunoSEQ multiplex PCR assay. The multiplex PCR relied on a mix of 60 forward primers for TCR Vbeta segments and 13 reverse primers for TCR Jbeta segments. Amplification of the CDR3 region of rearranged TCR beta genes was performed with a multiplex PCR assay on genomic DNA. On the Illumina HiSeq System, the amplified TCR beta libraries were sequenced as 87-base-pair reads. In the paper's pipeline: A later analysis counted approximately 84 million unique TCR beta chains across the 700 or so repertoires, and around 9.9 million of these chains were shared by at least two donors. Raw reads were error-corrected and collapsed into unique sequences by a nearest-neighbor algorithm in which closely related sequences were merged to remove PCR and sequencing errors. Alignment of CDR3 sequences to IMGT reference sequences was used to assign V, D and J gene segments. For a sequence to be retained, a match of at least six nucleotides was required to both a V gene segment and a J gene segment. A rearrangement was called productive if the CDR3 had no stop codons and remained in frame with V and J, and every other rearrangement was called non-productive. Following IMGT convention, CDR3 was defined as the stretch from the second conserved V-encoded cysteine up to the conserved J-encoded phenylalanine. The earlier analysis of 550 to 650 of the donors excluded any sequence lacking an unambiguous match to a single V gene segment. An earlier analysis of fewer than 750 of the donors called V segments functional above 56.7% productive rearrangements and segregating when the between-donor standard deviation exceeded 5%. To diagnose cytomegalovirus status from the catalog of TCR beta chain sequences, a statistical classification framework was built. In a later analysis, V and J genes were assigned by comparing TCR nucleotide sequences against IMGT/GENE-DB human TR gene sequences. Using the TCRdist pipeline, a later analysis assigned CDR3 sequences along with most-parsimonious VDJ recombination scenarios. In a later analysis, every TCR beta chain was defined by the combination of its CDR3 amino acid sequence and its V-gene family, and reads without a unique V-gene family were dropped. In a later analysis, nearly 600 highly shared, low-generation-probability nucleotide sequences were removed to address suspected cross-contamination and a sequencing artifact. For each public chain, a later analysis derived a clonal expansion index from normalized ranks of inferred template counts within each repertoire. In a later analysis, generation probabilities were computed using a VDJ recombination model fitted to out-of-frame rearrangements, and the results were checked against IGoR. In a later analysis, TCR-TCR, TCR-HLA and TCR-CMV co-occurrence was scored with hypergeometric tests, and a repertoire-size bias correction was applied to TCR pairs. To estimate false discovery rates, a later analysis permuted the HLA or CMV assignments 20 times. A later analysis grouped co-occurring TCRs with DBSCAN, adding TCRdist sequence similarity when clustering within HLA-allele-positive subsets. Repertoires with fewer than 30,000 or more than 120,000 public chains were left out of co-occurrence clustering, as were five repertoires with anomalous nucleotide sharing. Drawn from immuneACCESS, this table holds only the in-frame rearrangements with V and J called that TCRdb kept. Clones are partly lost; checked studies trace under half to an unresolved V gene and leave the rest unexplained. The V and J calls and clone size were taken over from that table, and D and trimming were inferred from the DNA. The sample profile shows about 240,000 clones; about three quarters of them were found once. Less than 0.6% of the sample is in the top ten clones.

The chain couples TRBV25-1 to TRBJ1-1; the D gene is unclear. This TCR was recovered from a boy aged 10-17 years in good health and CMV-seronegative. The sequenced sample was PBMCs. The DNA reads TGTGCCAGCAGTGACCCTTACACTGAAGCTTTCTTT. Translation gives CASSDPYTEAFF. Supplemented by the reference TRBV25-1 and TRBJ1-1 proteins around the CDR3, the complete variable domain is EADIYQTPRYLVIGTGKKITLECSQTMGHDKMYWYQQDPGMELHLIHYSYGVNSTEKGDLSSESTVSRIRTEHFPLTLESARPSHTSQYLCASSDPYTEAFFGQGTRLTVV.